This entry lists 32 T cell receptor beta chains sequenced from one sample in a study of graft-versus-host responses after intestinal transplantation. Assay used: immunoSEQ multiplex PCR; TCRdb lists only in-frame clones, some missing. The table has approximately 68,000 clones, roughly 90% seen once. What these receptors recognize is not known. The source material was unstimulated CD8+ T cells sorted from spleen or lymph node cells, sampled before transplant. These receptors all stem from a human donor who was the organ donor for an intestinal transplant.

V gene TRBV10-3 combines with J gene TRBJ2-6; 10 positions agree with TRBD2. Per germline, CDR1 ENHRY and CDR2 SYGVKD. CDR3 length: 17 residues. After removal of 7 bases from V and 2 bases from J, the junction contained 8 bases not matched to a gene. In nucleotides, the CDR3 is TGTGCCATCAATGGAGGAGCGGGGGGGGCTGGGGCCAACGTCCTGACTTTC. Translated: CAINGGAGGAGANVLTF.

The chain links TRBV27 to TRBJ2-1; 9 bases fit TRBD2. The CDR3 is 14 residues long. Germline CDR1 reads MNHEY; CDR2 reads SMNVEV (reference sequence). Germline trimming cut 3 bases from V and 6 bases from J; bases unmatched to any gene: 3. CDR3 DNA sequence: TGTGCCAGCAGTTTTAGCGGGAGCCTCAATGAGCAGTTCTTC. Protein product: CASSFSGSLNEQFF.

V is TRBV4-1 and J is TRBJ1-1; D gene ambiguous. CDR3 length: 13 amino acids. The V and J ends lost 4 bases and 0 bases respectively, with 6 bases between them. Germline loops: CDR1 MGHRA, CDR2 YSYEKL. This CDR3 reads CASSLVVNTEAFF. In DNA, the CDR3 is TGCGCCAGCAGCCTAGTAGTGAACACTGAAGCTTTCTTT.

This chain uses TRBV5-1 with TRBJ2-2; 9 bases agree with TRBD1. The length of the CDR3 is 15 residues. Germline loops: CDR1 SGHRS, CDR2 YFSETQ. The V gene end was trimmed by 0 bases and the J gene end by 4 bases; junction bases not matched to a gene: 1. CDR3 coding DNA: TGCGCCAGCAGCTTGGGGACAGGGGTCACCGGGGAGCTGTTTTTT. It translates to CASSLGTGVTGELFF.

The J gene is TRBJ1-2, the V gene TRBV4-2; TRBD1 is a possible D gene (5 bases). This CDR3 has 12 amino acids. V lost 9 bases and J lost 5, with 13 bases in between. The germline V gene encodes CDR1 LGHNA and CDR2 YNFKEQ. CDR3 sequence: CASQGSGYGYTF. CDR3 nucleotides: TGTGCCAGTCAGGGTTCAGGGTATGGCTACACCTTC.

The chain carries TRBV5-1 and TRBJ1-5; D might be TRBD1 (5 bases). Trimming removed 1 base from V and 6 bases from J, with 11 bases in between. This CDR3 has 14 amino acids. From germline, CDR1 is SGHRS and CDR2 YFSETQ. CDR3 protein: CASSLQGGVQPQHF. The CDR3 nucleotides read TGCGCCAGCAGCTTGCAGGGAGGAGTTCAGCCCCAGCATTTT.

The rearrangement uses TRBV28 and TRBJ2-5; D is perhaps TRBD2 (7 bases). This CDR3 is built from 15 residues. Trimming shortened V by 8 bases and J by 4 bases, and 20 bases separated the two germline ends. Looked up from germline, CDR1 is MDHEN and CDR2 is SYDVKM. CDR3 residues: CASGTEGGGRETQYF. For the CDR3, the DNA is TGTGCCAGCGGGACCGAAGGGGGGGGGAGAGAGACCCAGTACTTC.

This chain joins TRBV4-2 and TRBJ1-2, with D perhaps matching TRBD1 (5 bases). The CDR3 length is 14 residues. V gave up 5 bases and J gave up 8 bases, with 18 bases separating them. Germline-derived CDR1 and CDR2 are LGHNA and YNFKEQ. CDR3 in DNA: TGTGCCAGCAGCACTCATTTCAGGGAAGGGGGCTACACCTTC. Translated, it gives CASSTHFREGGYTF.

Details on this clone: One end of the junction varies from germline; a read error may be responsible. The V call is TRBV27, the J call TRBJ1-6; D unresolved. The CDR3 loop spans 11 amino acids. Per the germline V gene, CDR1 is MNHEY and CDR2 is SMNVEV (reference sequence). CDR3 sequence reads: CASGFRSPLHF. CDR3 nucleotide sequence: TGTGCCAGCGGTTTCCGTTCACCCCTCCACTTT.

The chain couples TRBV6-5 to TRBJ1-2, with unresolved D. The CDR3 spans 13 residues. V lost 5 bases and J lost 3, with 10 bases in between. In germline, CDR1 is MNHEY, CDR2 SVGAGI. The DNA for the CDR3 is TGTGCCAGCAGTCCCCCCGGGTACTATGGCTACACCTTC. This gives the protein CASSPPGYYGYTF.

This chain links TRBV5-1 with TRBJ2-3, with a possible D match to TRBD1 (6 bases). V shed 2 bases and J shed 1 base, with 14 bases lying between them. CDR3 size: 16 residues. The germline V gene has CDR1 SGHRS and CDR2 YFSETQ. The CDR3 region is CASSLGRNRGTDTQYF. The CDR3 DNA reads TGCGCCAGCAGCTTAGGCCGTAACAGGGGCACAGATACGCAGTATTTT.

This sequence joins TRBV29-1 and TRBJ1-1, with 8 nucleotides matching TRBD1. CDR3 length: 13 amino acids. The J segment lost 0 bases and the V segment lost 6 bases, leaving 3 bases of the junction unmatched. Per the germline V gene, CDR1 is SQVTM and CDR2 is ANQGSEA. The CDR3 protein is CSVRDRLNTEAFF. The CDR3 DNA reads TGCAGCGTCCGGGACAGGCTGAACACTGAAGCTTTCTTT. The complete variable domain, with remaining parts taken from reference TRBV29-1 and TRBJ1-1, reads SAVISQKPSRDICQRGTSLTIQCQVDSQVTMMFWYRQQPGQSLTLIATANQGSEATYESGFVIDKFPISRPNLTFSTLTVSNMSPEDSSIYLCSVRDRLNTEAFFGQGTRLTVV.

The gene calls are TRBV10-3 and TRBJ1-2; 12 nucleotides align to TRBD1. Germline lookup yields CDR1 ENHRY and CDR2 SYGVKD. This CDR3 region has 16 residues. With 6 bases clipped from V and 4 bases from J, the junction kept 9 bases outside the gene matches. CDR3 residues: CAIRPHPGQGAYGYTF. The CDR3, as DNA: TGTGCCATCAGACCCCATCCGGGACAGGGGGCCTATGGCTACACCTTC.

The J gene is TRBJ2-7, the V gene TRBV15; 7 bases are shared with TRBD1. Looked up from germline, CDR1 is LNHNV and CDR2 is YYDKDF (reference sequence). CDR3 length: 15 residues. The V segment lost 0 bases and the J segment 0 bases; nucleotides outside the gene matches: 2. CDR3 sequence: CATSRERDSSYEQYV. The CDR3 DNA follows: TGTGCCACCAGCAGAGAGAGGGACAGCTCCTACGAGCAGTACGTC.

V gene TRBV7-9 combines with J gene TRBJ2-5, with TRBD1 as a possible D gene (5 bases). Germline V gives CDR1 SEHNR, CDR2 FQNEAQ (reference sequence). Trimming removed 5 bases at V and 5 bases at J, with 15 bases between. This CDR3 is 14 amino acids long. CDR3 region: CASSPPQGLETQYF. Written as DNA, the CDR3 is TGTGCCAGCAGCCCCCCTCAGGGTTTGGAGACCCAGTACTTC.

J is TRBJ1-2 and V is TRBV10-2; 8 nucleotides align to TRBD1. Germline V gives CDR1 WSHSY, CDR2 SAAADI. Trimming took 2 bases from V and 0 from J; bases not matched to a gene: 5. This CDR3 is 16 amino acids long. CDR3 loop: CASSEDRGPANYGYTF. CDR3 in DNA: TGCGCCAGCAGTGAGGACAGGGGCCCAGCTAACTATGGCTACACCTTC.

The chain carries TRBV30 and TRBJ2-3; TRBD1 aligns across 7 bases. CDR3 length equals 14 residues. Germline V gene lookup returns CDR1 GTSNPN and CDR2 SVGIG (reference sequence). V dropped 2 bases and J dropped 2; count of bases not matched to a gene: 4. The CDR3 sequence is CAWSWTGSTDTQYF. Written as DNA, the CDR3 is TGTGCCTGGAGTTGGACAGGATCCACAGATACGCAGTATTTT.

This chain links TRBV4-1 with TRBJ1-5; 7 bases match TRBD1. The CDR3 is made up of 18 amino acids. V shed 3 bases and J 1 base; nucleotides not matched to a gene: 12. Germline loops: CDR1 MGHRA, CDR2 YSYEKL. The CDR3 DNA sequence: TGCGCCAGCAGCCAGCACCCTTTTCGGACAGGCAGCAATCAGCCCCAGCATTTT. It translates to CASSQHPFRTGSNQPQHF.

This clone was counted only a few times. This rearrangement joins TRBV7-6 to TRBJ1-6; tentatively, D is TRBD1 (6 bases). Germline V lookup: CDR1 SGHVS, CDR2 FNYEAQ. Trimming left V 4 bases short and J 9 bases short, with 19 bases between. The CDR3 sequence is 16 residues long. Written as DNA, the CDR3 is TGTGCCAGCAGCTCGGGGGGGGCGCATTCGGGTTCACCCCTCCACTTT. Protein product: CASSSGGAHSGSPLHF.

This clone came up once. The chain uses TRBV28 and TRBJ2-7; D is possibly TRBD1 (6 bases). Trimming took 4 bases from V and 4 from J, leaving 14 bases between them. This CDR3 is built from 14 residues. Germline CDR1 is MDHEN and CDR2 is SYDVKM. CDR3 sequence reads: CASSSLRGNYEQYV. The CDR3 nucleotides are TGTGCCAGCAGTTCTCTAAGGGGGAATTACGAGCAGTACGTC.

The rearrangement uses TRBV4-2 and TRBJ2-1; 8 bases align to TRBD2. This CDR3 comprises 16 residues. Unmatched junction bases numbered 2, after V lost 1 base and J lost 0 bases. Germline V gene lookup returns CDR1 LGHNA and CDR2 YNFKEQ. For the CDR3, the DNA is TGTGCCAGCAGCCAAGCCGGGACTAGCTCCTACAATGAGCAGTTCTTC. It specifies CASSQAGTSSYNEQFF.

The rearrangement links TRBV2 to TRBJ1-5; D is undetermined. CDR1 and CDR2 from the germline V gene are SNHLY and FYNNEI. Trimming stripped 6 bases from V and 0 bases from J, with 18 bases between. CDR3 size: 17 residues. CDR3 sequence: CASSPRPVGISNQPQHF. The DNA of the CDR3 is TGTGCCAGCAGCCCTCGGCCGGTCGGGATTAGCAATCAGCCCCAGCATTTT.

J is TRBJ1-2 and V is TRBV4-2, with D tentatively TRBD1 (5 bases). The length of the CDR3 is 19 residues. Germline V gene sequence: CDR1 LGHNA, CDR2 YNFKEQ. The V end was cut by 1 base, the J end by 4 bases, with 25 bases between. CDR3 DNA: TGTGCCAGCAGCCAAGGTACCGCCAAGATAATAGGGGAAGGCTATGGCTACACCTTC. Its protein is CASSQGTAKIIGEGYGYTF.

This sequence joins TRBV27 and TRBJ2-3; D uncertain. CDR1 is MNHEY and CDR2 is SMNVEV in the germline V gene (reference sequence). The CDR3 runs to 13 residues. Between the trimmed V and J ends, which lost 3 bases and 4 bases, there was a span of 8 bases. CDR3: CASSFGQADTQYF. CDR3 in DNA: TGTGCCAGCAGTTTTGGGCAGGCAGATACGCAGTATTTT.

In its sample, this clone was seen once. V usage is TRBV18 and J usage is TRBJ2-3, with 8 bases aligning to TRBD2. Germline V gene lookup returns CDR1 KGHSH and CDR2 LQKENI. The CDR3 sequence is 15 residues long. V was pared by 2 bases and J by 3 bases, with 4 bases of the junction left unmatched. CDR3 DNA: TGTGCCAGCTCACCAGAGCGGGGGAAGACAGATACGCAGTATTTT. Translated, it gives CASSPERGKTDTQYF.

This clone was counted once. The chain uses TRBV29-1 and TRBJ2-2; a weak D match, TRBD1 (5 bases). V lost 1 base and J 5 bases, leaving 14 bases between the germline ends. Germline V gene sequence: CDR1 SQVTM, CDR2 ANQGSEA. The CDR3 runs to 15 residues. CDR3 in DNA: TGCAGCGTTGAAGTACCAGGGCTACCGACCGGGGAGCTGTTTTTT. Protein sequence: CSVEVPGLPTGELFF.

The CDR3 nucleotides read TGTGCCAGCAGCGTCGACTCGCAAGAGACCCAGTACTTC. Protein: CASSVDSQETQYF. The V gene is TRBV13, the J gene TRBJ2-5; D gene unclear. This CDR3 has 13 residues. Germline V gene data show CDR1 as PRHDT and CDR2 as FYEKMQ (reference sequence). Trimming stripped 5 bases from V and 2 bases from J, with 9 bases between.

CDR3 sequence reads: CASSLRDRVSYGYTF. In DNA, the CDR3 is TGTGCCAGCAGCTTACGGGACAGGGTTTCCTATGGCTACACCTTC. This chain links TRBV7-9 with TRBJ1-2; 9 bases match TRBD1. CDR1 SEHNR and CDR2 FQNEAQ come from the germline V gene (reference sequence). J gave up 4 bases and V 2 bases, and 5 bases lay outside the gene matches. The CDR3 has 15 residues.

The genes are TRBV7-8 and TRBJ1-6; the D is unclear. The germline V and J ends were trimmed by 1 base and 6 bases, with 16 bases remaining between them. Germline V CDR1 and CDR2: SGHVS, FQNEAQ. This CDR3 has 17 amino acids. CDR3 region: CASSLVPRANFNSPLHF. CDR3 sequence (DNA): TGTGCCAGCAGCTTAGTTCCTCGAGCGAACTTTAATTCACCCCTCCACTTT.

V gene TRBV11-2 combines with J gene TRBJ2-1; maybe TRBD2 (7 bases). CDR1 and CDR2 (germline): SGHAT, FQNNGV. The V and J ends lost 4 bases and 0 bases respectively, with 13 bases between them. The CDR3 contains 16 residues. As DNA, the CDR3 is TGTGCCAGCAGCTCCGGGGGGCAGAGCTCCTACAATGAGCAGTTCTTC. The encoded protein is CASSSGGQSSYNEQFF.

The J gene is TRBJ2-2, the V gene TRBV28; possibly TRBD2 for D (6 bases). Trimming pared 8 bases from V and 1 base from J, leaving 14 bases between. CDR3 length: 15 amino acids. Germline V gene data show CDR1 as MDHEN and CDR2 as SYDVKM. The CDR3 region has the DNA TGTGCCAGCCTGGGCGGGAACTGGAACACCGGGGAGCTGTTTTTT. This encodes CASLGGNWNTGELFF.

The genes are TRBV4-1 and TRBJ2-7; D call uncertain. The length of the CDR3 is 15 residues. With 0 bases removed from V and 6 bases from J, the gap between germline ends came to 15 bases. The germline V gene encodes CDR1 MGHRA and CDR2 YSYEKL. For the CDR3, the DNA is TGCGCCAGCAGCCAAGAGGCCCGGAGTTTGGCCGAGCAGTACGTC. This translates into CASSQEARSLAEQYV.